Listed below are T cell receptor beta chains from one sample, sequenced in a study of cytotoxic CD8 clonotypes in ibrutinib-treated CLL. TCRdb keeps only in-frame clones here, not all; method: immunoSEQ multiplex PCR. The sample yields roughly 100,000 clones, 70% to 85% seen once. The sample here was PBMCs, taken after 12 months of ibrutinib treatment. The receptors were gathered from a human donor with chronic lymphocytic leukemia. Both conserved end residues are part of each CDR3. Fields, in order: D gene, CDR3 length, clone size, V gene, J gene, CDR3 DNA, CDR3 protein. The D gene is left open where the match is weak. Some rows mark clone size as missing; the rest say once, few, many or name a class of expanded clone.

D: -; length: 12; size: -; V: TRBV7-3; J: TRBJ2-1; DNA: TGTGCCAGCAGCTTAGTTGACAATGAGCAGTTCTTC; CDR3: CASSLVDNEQFF
D: -; length: 14; size: once; V: TRBV2; J: TRBJ2-7; DNA: TGTGCCAGCAGTCCGGGCCGGTTGACCTACGAGCAGTACTTC; CDR3: CASSPGRLTYEQYF
D: -; length: 14; size: -; V: TRBV4-1; J: TRBJ2-5; DNA: TGCGCCAGCAGCCCGGCCACAGGGAAAGAGACCCAGTACTTC; CDR3: CASSPATGKETQYF
D: -; length: 15; size: -; V: TRBV28; J: TRBJ1-4; DNA: TGTGCCAGCAGGAGCCCCAGGGGAACTAATGAAAAACTGTTTTTT; CDR3: CASRSPRGTNEKLFF
D: -; length: 15; size: -; V: TRBV5-6; J: TRBJ2-6; DNA: TGTGCCAGCAGCTTTAGAGGGCTTGGGGCCAACGTCCTGACTTTC; CDR3: CASSFRGLGANVLTF
D: TRBD1; length: 14; size: -; V: TRBV5-8; J: TRBJ1-5; DNA: TGTGCCAGCAGCCCGGACAGGGCAAATCAGCCCCAGCATTTT; CDR3: CASSPDRANQPQHF
D: -; length: 15; size: -; V: TRBV7-9; J: TRBJ2-6; DNA: TGTGCCAGCAGCCCAACGGGGCTTGGGGCCAACGTCCTGACTTTC; CDR3: CASSPTGLGANVLTF
D: -; length: 14; size: -; V: TRBV9; J: TRBJ2-5; DNA: TGTGCCAGCAGCGCCCCCGGAGTTTTGAAGACCCAGTACTTC; CDR3: CASSAPGVLKTQYF
D: TRBD2; length: 16; size: -; V: TRBV2; J: TRBJ2-5; DNA: TGTGCCAGCAGTACTACCCTAGCGGAGGTCCAAGAGACCCAGTACTTC; CDR3: CASSTTLAEVQETQYF
D: -; length: 14; size: -; V: TRBV5-1; J: TRBJ2-7; DNA: TGCGCCAGCAGCCCTCAGGGCAGCCCCTACGAGCAGTACTTC; CDR3: CASSPQGSPYEQYF
D: -; length: 15; size: -; V: TRBV28; J: TRBJ1-4; DNA: TGTGCCAGCACCGAGACGGGCGCCTCGGATGAAAAACTGTTTTTT; CDR3: CASTETGASDEKLFF
D: TRBD2; length: 15; size: -; V: TRBV7-9; J: TRBJ2-3; DNA: TGTGCCACCGGACTAGCGGGGGATAGCACAGATACGCAGTATTTT; CDR3: CATGLAGDSTDTQYF
D: -; length: 14; size: -; V: TRBV29-1; J: TRBJ1-4; DNA: TGCAGCGTTTCCCTACAGGCGTCGAATGAAAAACTGTTTTTT; CDR3: CSVSLQASNEKLFF
D: -; length: 13; size: -; V: TRBV6-5; J: TRBJ1-5; DNA: TGTGCCAGCAGTAAGAATAGCAATCAGCCCCAGCATTTT; CDR3: CASSKNSNQPQHF
D: -; length: 13; size: -; V: TRBV5-1; J: TRBJ2-1; DNA: TGCGCCAGCAAGGCGGGTGTGGGGGATGAGCAGTTCTTC; CDR3: CASKAGVGDEQFF
D: -; length: 14; size: -; V: TRBV19; J: TRBJ2-2; DNA: TGTGCCAGTAAGGAGGGGGCGAGGCCCGGGGAGCTGTTTTTT; CDR3: CASKEGARPGELFF
D: TRBD2; length: 15; size: -; V: TRBV7-2; J: TRBJ2-3; DNA: TGTGCCAGCAGCTTATGGACTAGCGGCACAGATACGCAGTATTTT; CDR3: CASSLWTSGTDTQYF
D: -; length: 15; size: -; V: TRBV28; J: TRBJ1-5; DNA: TGTGCCAGCAGTCCGGGACGTAGGGTCCATCAGCCCCAGCATTTT; CDR3: CASSPGRRVHQPQHF
D: -; length: 16; size: few; V: TRBV5-1; J: TRBJ2-3; DNA: TGCGCCAGCAGCTCGGGGGCGATAGGATTGACAGATACGCAGTATTTT; CDR3: CASSSGAIGLTDTQYF
D: TRBD1; length: 16; size: -; V: TRBV4-1; J: TRBJ1-4; DNA: TGCGCCAGCAGCCAAGGGGTGACAGGGAAACTTGAAAAACTGTTTTTT; CDR3: CASSQGVTGKLEKLFF
D: TRBD1; length: 15; size: few; V: TRBV5-4; J: TRBJ2-7; DNA: TGTGCCAGCAGCTTTGGGACAGCGGTAACCTACGAGCAGTACTTC; CDR3: CASSFGTAVTYEQYF
D: -; length: 16; size: -; V: TRBV5-6; J: TRBJ1-1; DNA: TGTGCCAGCAGCCTCACCTGGGGTACTATAACGGCTGAAGCTTTCTTT; CDR3: CASSLTWGTITAEAFF
D: TRBD2; length: 16; size: few; V: TRBV9; J: TRBJ2-3; DNA: TGTGCCAGCAGCGTAGTGGCTAGCGGGGGGCAAGATACGCAGTATTTT; CDR3: CASSVVASGGQDTQYF
D: -; length: 14; size: -; V: TRBV18; J: TRBJ2-1; DNA: TGTGCCAGCTCAGGCCAGGGGTCCTACAATGAGCAGTTCTTC; CDR3: CASSGQGSYNEQFF
D: -; length: 14; size: -; V: TRBV7-2; J: TRBJ2-2; DNA: TGTGCCAGCAGCGTCCGCCCCCAAGCCGGGGAGCTGTTTTTT; CDR3: CASSVRPQAGELFF
D: -; length: 14; size: -; V: TRBV19; J: TRBJ1-1; DNA: TGTGCCAGTAGGGCACAGGGTGTAAACACTGAAGCTTTCTTT; CDR3: CASRAQGVNTEAFF
D: TRBD1; length: 17; size: -; V: TRBV2; J: TRBJ1-1; DNA: TGTGCCAGCAGTGATGAGGGGACAGGGATACATCTGGGTGAAGCTTTCTTT; CDR3: CASSDEGTGIHLGEAFF
D: -; length: 15; size: -; V: TRBV5-1; J: TRBJ1-2; DNA: TGCGCCAGCAGCTTGGGTACGGGGGATCGCTATGGCTACACCTTC; CDR3: CASSLGTGDRYGYTF
D: TRBD2; length: 13; size: -; V: TRBV6-5; J: TRBJ2-2; DNA: TGTGCCAGCAGGACGGGAGGCACCGGGGAGCTGTTTTTT; CDR3: CASRTGGTGELFF
D: -; length: 14; size: once; V: TRBV7-2; J: TRBJ2-3; DNA: TGTGCCAGCAGCCTATCCCGAGGCACAGATACGCAGTATTTT; CDR3: CASSLSRGTDTQYF
D: -; length: 16; size: -; V: TRBV21-1; J: TRBJ1-5; DNA: TGTGCCAGCAGCATCCCCCAGGGACGGCTCGGTCAGCCCCAGCATTTT; CDR3: CASSIPQGRLGQPQHF
D: -; length: 14; size: -; V: TRBV7-2; J: TRBJ2-3; DNA: TGTGCCAGCAGACGGGACACGAGCACAGATACGCAGTATTTT; CDR3: CASRRDTSTDTQYF
D: -; length: 17; size: -; V: TRBV5-1; J: TRBJ2-7; DNA: TGCGCCAGCAGCTTGGGATGGGACCCTTTGACGGCCTACGAGCAGTACTTC; CDR3: CASSLGWDPLTAYEQYF
D: TRBD2; length: 14; size: -; V: TRBV2; J: TRBJ2-3; DNA: TGTGCCAGCAGTGTCGATCGGGGGGCAGATACGCAGTATTTT; CDR3: CASSVDRGADTQYF
D: TRBD2; length: 16; size: -; V: TRBV7-2; J: TRBJ2-5; DNA: TGTGCCAGCAGCTCTCGACTAGCTTCCTCCTCGGAGACCCAGTACTTC; CDR3: CASSSRLASSSETQYF
D: TRBD2; length: 16; size: -; V: TRBV7-3; J: TRBJ2-3; DNA: TGTGCCAGCAGCTCCCTAGCGGGGGGGCAAAAGAATACGCAGTATTTT; CDR3: CASSSLAGGQKNTQYF
D: -; length: 15; size: -; V: TRBV12-1; J: TRBJ2-3; DNA: TGTGCCAGCAGCTTTGTGGACAGGGGCACAGATACGCAGTATTTT; CDR3: CASSFVDRGTDTQYF
D: -; length: 13; size: -; V: TRBV6-5; J: TRBJ2-7; DNA: TGTGCCAGCAGTTACGCCAATGCCTACGAGCAGTACTTC; CDR3: CASSYANAYEQYF
D: -; length: 15; size: -; V: TRBV5-1; J: TRBJ2-3; DNA: TGCGCCAGCACTCCCGGGGCTACTAGCACAGATACGCAGTATTTT; CDR3: CASTPGATSTDTQYF
D: TRBD2; length: 12; size: -; V: TRBV28; J: TRBJ2-7; DNA: TGTGCCAGCAGAACCGGACTAGCGGAGCAGTACTTC; CDR3: CASRTGLAEQYF
D: -; length: 12; size: -; V: TRBV5-1; J: TRBJ2-1; DNA: TGCGCCAGCAGCTTGGGTATGGATGAGCAGTTCTTC; CDR3: CASSLGMDEQFF
D: -; length: 12; size: -; V: TRBV19; J: TRBJ1-5; DNA: TGTGCCAGTAGCTACAGCAATCAGCCCCAGCATTTT; CDR3: CASSYSNQPQHF
D: -; length: 14; size: -; V: TRBV6-6; J: TRBJ1-1; DNA: TGTGCCAGCACTCTGGGGGTCTCGGAGGATGAAGCTTTCTTT; CDR3: CASTLGVSEDEAFF
D: -; length: 15; size: -; V: TRBV5-8; J: TRBJ1-1; DNA: TGTGCCAGCAGCTTGGGCGGGACGGCGAACACTGAAGCTTTCTTT; CDR3: CASSLGGTANTEAFF
D: -; length: 18; size: -; V: TRBV4-1; J: TRBJ1-2; DNA: TGCGCCAGCAGCCAAGAGGGGCCGGACGGTCTTCCCTCCGTAGGCTACACCTTC; CDR3: CASSQEGPDGLPSVGYTF
D: -; length: 15; size: -; V: TRBV18; J: TRBJ2-7; DNA: TGTGCCAGCTCACCACCGAGTTTGGCCGGCTACGAGCAGTACTTC; CDR3: CASSPPSLAGYEQYF
D: TRBD1; length: 14; size: -; V: TRBV5-1; J: TRBJ1-1; DNA: TGCGCCAGCAGCCCTCGACAGGGTAGGACTGAAGCTTTCTTT; CDR3: CASSPRQGRTEAFF
D: -; length: 16; size: -; V: TRBV7-8; J: TRBJ2-7; DNA: TGTGCCAGCAGCTTACGGGTAACAGGGCGCTCCTACGAGCAGTACTTC; CDR3: CASSLRVTGRSYEQYF
D: -; length: 13; size: -; V: TRBV29-1; J: TRBJ1-1; DNA: TGCAGCGCACGAAGGGTGGAGAACACTGAAGCTTTCTTT; CDR3: CSARRVENTEAFF
D: TRBD1; length: 15; size: -; V: TRBV6-1; J: TRBJ2-3; DNA: TGTGCCAGCAGTGAACCTGGGACAGGGTCAGATACGCAGTATTTT; CDR3: CASSEPGTGSDTQYF